Listed here are 23 T cell receptor delta chains from one sample, sequenced in a study of Vγ9Vδ2 T cells in congenital toxoplasmosis. A single-tube template-switch cDNA reaction was primed with TRGC- and TRDC-specific primers. The TRGC primer design covered both constant genes, TRGC1 and TRGC2. TCRdb re-called the reads via CATT. The data hold 990 or so delta-chain clones, with roughly a sixth observed a single time. The source material was gamma-delta T cells from blood. Receptors were obtained from a child younger than 10 born to a mother with Toxoplasma gondii infection during pregnancy, either congenitally infected or uninfected (not recorded which).

This chain connects TRDV2 to TRDJ3; D is unclear. Germline V gene lookup returns CDR1 GEAIGNYY and CDR2 EKD. Trimming pared 4 bases from V and 0 bases from J, leaving 12 bases between. CDR3 size: 17 residues. The CDR3 sequence: CACEELVSSWDTRQMFF. CDR3 sequence (DNA): TGTGCCTGTGAGGAACTCGTGAGCTCCTGGGACACCCGACAGATGTTTTTC.

The J segment was not called; the V segment is TRDV2; the table's D call TRDD3 went unverified against the DNA. Germline-derived CDR1 and CDR2 are GEAIGNYY and EKD. CDR3 length equals 17 residues. The CDR3 nucleotides are TGTGCCTGTGACTCGTTACTGGGGGATACGCGCACCGATAAACTCACCTTT. This encodes CACDSLLGDTRTDKLTF.

V usage is TRDV2 and J usage is TRDJ1; 7 bases are a match to TRDD3. No J gene is reported in TCRdb; it was inferred here by comparing the DNA with germline. V dropped 3 bases and J dropped 7; count of bases not matched to a gene: 13. Germline CDR1 is GEAIGNYY and CDR2 is EKD. The CDR3 totals 15 residues. The CDR3, as DNA: TGTGCCTGTGACGGGGTGGGGGACTTTGTCGGTAAACTCATCTTT. Its protein is CACDGVGDFVGKLIF.

The V call is TRDV2, the J call TRDJ1, with 8 positions matching TRDD3. CDR1 is GEAIGNYY, CDR2 EKD, per germline. V gave up 1 base and J gave up 0 bases; unmatched junction bases: 18. This CDR3 spans 20 amino acids. The CDR3 DNA sequence: TGTGCCTGTGACACACTCTTCCCTGGCGCTGGGGGACCGAACACCGATAAACTCATCTTT. It is translated as CACDTLFPGAGGPNTDKLIF.

This clone qualifies as large. V usage is TRDV2 and J usage is TRDJ1; 8 nucleotides line up with TRDD3. The CDR3 spans 16 residues. Germline V gives CDR1 GEAIGNYY, CDR2 EKD. V shed 3 bases, J shed 1 base, and the junction held 9 bases outside the gene matches. The CDR3 DNA reads TGTGCCTGTGACTATAGACTGGGGGCTACCACCGATAAACTCATCTTT. This codes for CACDYRLGATTDKLIF.

This clone is deemed medium-sized (0.01 to 0.1%). Additional DNA sequences in this sample encode the identical CDR3. V and J are TRDV2 and TRDJ3, with D possibly TRDD3 on 6 matching bases. TCRdb leaves out the J gene; it was filled in here by matching the DNA to germline. The CDR3 loop spans 21 amino acids. V lost 0 bases, J lost 0 bases, and 20 bases lay in between. Germline lookup yields CDR1 GEAIGNYY and CDR2 EKD. This chain's CDR3 is CACDTVRGGASSSWDTRQMFF. In DNA, the CDR3 is TGTGCCTGTGACACCGTGCGAGGGGGAGCCTCTAGCTCCTGGGACACCCGACAGATGTTTTTC.

Notes on this clone: A much larger clone differs by one base, so this may be a read error. V gene TRDV2 combines with J gene TRDJ3; the match to TRDD3 covers 9 bases. The J gene is absent in TCRdb and was assigned here via DNA matching to germline. Germline CDR1 is GEAIGNYY and CDR2 is EKD. The CDR3 is 19 amino acids. The CDR3: CACDTYWGTPLRDARQMFF. In DNA form, the CDR3 reads TGTGCCTGTGACACCTACTGGGGGACACCCCTCCGGGACGCCCGACAGATGTTTTTC.

The V and J genes are TRDV2 and TRDJ1; 11 bases match TRDD3. TCRdb supplies no J gene; here it was assigned by aligning the nucleotide sequence to germline. The CDR3 covers 20 residues. V was clipped by 0 bases and J by 1 base; unmatched bases: 15. Germline lookup yields CDR1 GEAIGNYY and CDR2 EKD. The CDR3: CACDTLLGTGGYRTTDKLIF. CDR3 nucleotides: TGTGCCTGTGACACCCTCTTAGGTACTGGGGGATATCGTACCACCGATAAACTCATCTTT.

This clone is large in the sample. J is TRDJ1 and V is TRDV2; 10 bases match TRDD3. J was trimmed by 5 bases and V by 3 bases; bases with no gene match: 5. Germline CDR1 GEAIGNYY, CDR2 EKD. This CDR3 has 14 amino acids. CDR3 region: CACDAVLGDDKLIF. CDR3 sequence (DNA): TGTGCCTGTGACGCAGTACTGGGGGATGATAAACTCATCTTT.

The chain combines TRDV2 with TRDJ1; D not certain. The J gene comes from matching the DNA to germline here; TCRdb lacks it. The germline V gene encodes CDR1 GEAIGNYY and CDR2 EKD. Between the trimmed V and J ends, which lost 0 bases and 5 bases, there was a span of 21 bases. The CDR3 has 17 residues. The CDR3 here is CACDTLNTHSSGDKLIF. CDR3 nucleotide sequence: TGTGCCTGTGACACCCTCAACACCCACTCCTCAGGGGATAAACTCATCTTT.

In this sample, this clone is medium-sized. The chain joins TRDV2 to TRDJ3, with 9 positions matching TRDD3. In the absence of a J gene in TCRdb, the DNA was matched to germline to assign it here. The CDR3 runs 19 residues. The V and J ends lost 3 bases and 0 bases, in that order; junction bases with no gene match: 8. Germline lookup yields CDR1 GEAIGNYY and CDR2 EKD. The CDR3 protein is CACDPATGGSSWDTRQMFF. The CDR3 nucleotides read TGTGCCTGTGACCCGGCGACTGGGGGAAGCTCCTGGGACACCCGACAGATGTTTTTC.

This clone rates as medium-sized (0.01 to 0.1%). The chain recombines TRDV2 with TRDJ1; TRDD3 might be the D (6 bases). The germline V and J ends were trimmed by 1 base and 5 bases, with 16 bases remaining between them. The CDR3 loop spans 15 amino acids. Germline-derived CDR1 and CDR2 are GEAIGNYY and EKD. The CDR3 here is CACDTVGGGPDKLIF. CDR3 coding DNA: TGTGCCTGTGACACTGTAGGGGGGGGACCGGATAAACTCATCTTT.

This clone turned up a few times. This rearrangement joins TRDV2 to TRDJ1; D is perhaps TRDD3 (5 bases). With the DNA end fitting TRDJ2 better, the J assignment may be wrong. The CDR3 loop spans 15 amino acids. The V gene's germline CDR1 is GEAIGNYY and CDR2 EKD. The CDR3 nucleotides read TGTGCCTGTGACGGGCCGCTGGGTTTGACAGCACAACTCTTCTTT. Translated, it gives CACDGPLGLTAQLFF.

The chain couples TRDV2 to TRDJ3, with 9 bases that match TRDD3. No J gene is reported in TCRdb; it was inferred here by comparing the DNA with germline. CDR3 size: 19 residues. J was trimmed by 0 bases and V by 4 bases; bases with no gene match: 9. Germline CDR1 is GEAIGNYY and CDR2 is EKD. The CDR3 sequence is CACDVLGDGSSWDTRQMFF. In nucleotides, the CDR3 is TGTGCCTGTGATGTACTGGGGGACGGAAGCTCCTGGGACACCCGACAGATGTTTTTC.

A note on this clone: Only one base separates this from a far larger clonotype, so it likely reflects a read error. The rearrangement uses TRDV2 and TRDJ2; TRDD2 matches at 8 bases. TCRdb is silent on the J gene; assignment here came from matching the DNA to germline. Germline CDR1 is GEAIGNYY and CDR2 is EKD. V was pared by 3 bases and J by 3 bases, with 17 bases of the junction left unmatched. This CDR3 is built from 19 residues. CDR3 amino acids: CACDSFFLHAGEMTAQLFF. The CDR3 DNA sequence: TGTGCCTGTGACTCCTTCTTCCTACACGCGGGGGAGATGACAGCACAACTCTTCTTT.

This clone counts as large (0.1 to 1%). This chain connects TRDV2 to TRDJ1, with TRDD3 matching 8 bases. TCRdb lists no J gene, so it was determined here by aligning the DNA to germline. Germline CDR1 is GEAIGNYY and CDR2 is EKD. This CDR3 region has 16 residues. Trimming took 0 bases from V and 6 from J; bases not matched to a gene: 11. CDR3 protein: CACDTLLRGGINKLIF. The CDR3 DNA sequence: TGTGCCTGTGACACCCTCCTAAGAGGGGGGATAAATAAACTCATCTTT.

This clone is categorized as large. This chain links TRDV2 with TRDJ1; the match to TRDD3 covers 12 bases. V was pared by 0 bases and J by 4 bases, with 14 bases of the junction left unmatched. CDR1 and CDR2 (germline): GEAIGNYY, EKD. The CDR3 covers 19 residues. The CDR3 DNA reads as TGTGCCTGTGACACCGTCTGGGGGATACGCGCCCCCGAGGTCGATAAACTCATCTTT. Translated, it gives CACDTVWGIRAPEVDKLIF.

Comment on this clone: A much larger clone lies a single base off, so this may be a read error. This chain connects TRDV2 to TRDJ1, with D tentatively TRDD3 (5 bases). Matching the DNA to germline supplied the J gene, which TCRdb does not give. From germline, CDR1 is GEAIGNYY and CDR2 EKD. This CDR3 is 17 amino acids long. V dropped 0 bases and J dropped 0 bases, with 16 bases sitting between them. The CDR3 sequence: CACDTAGCPKYTDKLIF. CDR3 sequence (DNA): TGTGCCTGTGACACCGCGGGATGCCCTAAGTACACCGATAAACTCATCTTT.

A note on this clone: Since a much larger clone is just one base distant, this may be a read error. This chain joins TRDV2 and TRDJ3, with 7 bases identical to TRDD3. The J gene was missing in TCRdb and was found by matching the end of the DNA to germline. The germline CDR1 and CDR2 sequences are GEAIGNYY and EKD. The CDR3 covers 20 residues. CDR3 DNA: TGTGCCTGTGACGTATTGGGGGACCCCGAAAGCTCCTGGAACACCCGACAGATGTTTTTC. Amino acid sequence: CACDVLGDPESSWNTRQMFF.

This clone has more than one count but fewer than ten. With a much larger clone just one base away, this may be a read error. The genes are TRDV2 and TRDJ1; weak D call: TRDD3 (5 bases). The J gene, missing from TCRdb, was assigned here through DNA to germline matching. Germline V CDR1 and CDR2: GEAIGNYY, EKD. The CDR3 extends over 16 amino acids. The ends were cut back, 3 bases at V and 10 bases at J, with 26 bases in the middle. The DNA of the CDR3 is TGTGCCTGTGACCCCAGTGGTCCCGCCCGGGGACCATCACTCATCTTT. The encoded protein is CACDPSGPARGPSLIF.

In its sample, this clone is large (0.1 to 1%). This chain uses TRDV1 with TRDJ1, with unresolved D. Trimming removed 2 bases from V and 0 bases from J, with 28 bases in between. The germline V gene encodes CDR1 TSWWSYY and CDR2 QGS. The CDR3 length is 21 residues. The CDR3 loop is CALGESSRKLPWAEYTDKLIF. The DNA of the CDR3 is TGTGCTCTTGGGGAATCCTCCCGGAAGCTCCCGTGGGCCGAGTACACCGATAAACTCATCTTT.

Concerning this clone itself: This sequence is one base from a far larger clone and is likely a read error. J is TRDJ1 and V is TRDV1; D perhaps matches TRDD2 (6 bases). The J gene, left out of TCRdb, was set here by checking the DNA against germline. CDR3 length: 21 amino acids. Germline V lookup: CDR1 TSWWSYY, CDR2 QGS. The V end lost 0 bases, the J end lost 0 bases, and 26 bases lay between the germline ends. In DNA form, the CDR3 reads TGTGCTCTTGGGGAACTGACTCGCCGCCTTCCAGACCACCAGTACACCGATAAACTCATCTTT. Translating gives CALGELTRRLPDHQYTDKLIF.

As concerns this clone: Since a far larger clone is one base different, this is likely a read error. The J gene was not called, though the V gene is TRDV2; no check of the table's D call, TRDD3, against the DNA was made. CDR1 is GEAIGNYY, CDR2 EKD, per germline. This CDR3 has 16 residues. The CDR3 bases are TGTGCCTGTGACACACTGGGGGATACTCACACCGATAAACACATCTTT. This encodes CACDTLGDTHTDKHIF.